The TCR beta chain described here comes from a study of T cell repertoires in cytomegalovirus infection. Points on this clonotype: Its matching antigen is unknown.

Points from the study as a whole: There were carriers of CMV plus the relevant HLA, and cumulative public TCR beta family frequency identified them. Dominant in the ex vivo response were TCR beta clonotypes restricted by HLA-C and specific for CMV.

V gave up 2 bases and J gave up 2 bases, with 14 bases separating them. Germline CDR1 is SEHNR and CDR2 is FQNEAQ (reference sequence). The CDR3 spans 16 residues. TCRdb ran MiXCR on the reads and lists one entry per CDR3 protein. This table has 350,000 to 500,000 distinct CDR3 sequences, around 32% appearing once. Input material: PBMCs. This receptor was identified in a human donor in good health (CMV status not recorded). Some clones in this sample may be carry-over from other donors' samples. This chain connects TRBV7-9 to TRBJ2-3, with no clear D. The chain's CDR3 is CASSLFTGKATDTQYF. DNA of the CDR3: TGTGCCAGCAGCTTATTTACCGGTAAAGCCACAGATACGCAGTATTTT. Using reference TRBV7-9 and TRBJ2-3 for the parts outside the CDR3, the full variable domain is DTGVSQNPRHKITKRGQNVTFRCDPISEHNRLYWYRQTLGQGPEFLTYFQNEAQLEKSRLLSDRFSAERPKGSFSTLEIQRTEQGDSAMYLCASSLFTGKATDTQYFGPGTRLTVL.